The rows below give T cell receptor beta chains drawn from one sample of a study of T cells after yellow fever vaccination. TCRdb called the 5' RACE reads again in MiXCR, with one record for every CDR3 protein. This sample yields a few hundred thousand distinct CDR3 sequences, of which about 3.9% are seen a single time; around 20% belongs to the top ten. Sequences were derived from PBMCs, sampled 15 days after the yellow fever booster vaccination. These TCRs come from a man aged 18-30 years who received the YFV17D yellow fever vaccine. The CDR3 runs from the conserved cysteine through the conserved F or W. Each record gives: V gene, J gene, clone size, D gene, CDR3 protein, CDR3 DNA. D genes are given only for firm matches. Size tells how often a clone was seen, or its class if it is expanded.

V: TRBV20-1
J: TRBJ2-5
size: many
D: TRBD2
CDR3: CSAKGGAGLQETQYF
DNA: TGCAGTGCCAAGGGAGGAGCGGGGCTCCAAGAGACCCAGTACTTC

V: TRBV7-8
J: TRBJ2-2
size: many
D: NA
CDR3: CASSLKTDHTGELFF
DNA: TGTGCCAGCAGCCTAAAGACAGACCACACCGGGGAGCTGTTTTTT

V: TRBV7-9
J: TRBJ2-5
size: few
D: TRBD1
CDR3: CASSFSPTGYQETQYF
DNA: TGTGCCAGCAGCTTTAGTCCGACAGGGTACCAAGAGACCCAGTACTTC

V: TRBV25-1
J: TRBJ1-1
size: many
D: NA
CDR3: CASSPRRLTEAFF
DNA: TGTGCCAGCAGCCCCAGGAGACTCACTGAAGCTTTCTTT

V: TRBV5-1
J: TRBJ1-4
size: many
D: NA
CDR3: CASSLTHTGEKLFF
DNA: TGCGCCAGCAGTCTTACTCATACCGGCGAAAAACTGTTTTTT

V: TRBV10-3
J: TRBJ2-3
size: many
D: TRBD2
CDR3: CAISEGLAYTSTDTQYF
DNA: TGTGCCATCAGCGAGGGACTAGCGTATACGAGCACAGATACGCAGTATTTT

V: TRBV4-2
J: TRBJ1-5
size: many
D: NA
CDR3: CASSQSTQPQHF
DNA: TGTGCCAGCAGCCAATCAACACAGCCCCAGCATTTT

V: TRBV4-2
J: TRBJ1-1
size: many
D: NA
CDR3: CASSHTPATEAFF
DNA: TGTGCCAGCAGCCACACTCCCGCCACTGAAGCTTTCTTT

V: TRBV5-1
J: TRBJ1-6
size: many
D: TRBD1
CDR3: CASSLEAGTGGSSPLHF
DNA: TGCGCCAGCAGCTTGGAAGCCGGGACAGGGGGCAGTTCACCCCTCCACTTT

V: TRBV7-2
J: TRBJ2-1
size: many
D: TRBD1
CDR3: CASSPTGAWSYNEQFF
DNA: TGTGCCAGCAGCCCCACAGGGGCATGGTCCTACAATGAGCAGTTCTTC

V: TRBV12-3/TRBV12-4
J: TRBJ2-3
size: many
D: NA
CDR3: CASNKGADTQYF
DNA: TGTGCCAGCAATAAAGGTGCAGATACGCAGTATTTT

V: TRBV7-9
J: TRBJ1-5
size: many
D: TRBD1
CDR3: CASSRTGDSNQPQHF
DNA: TGTGCCAGCAGCCGGACAGGGGATAGCAATCAGCCCCAGCATTTT

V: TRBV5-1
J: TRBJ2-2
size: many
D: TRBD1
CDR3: CASKPPDRLNTGELFF
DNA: TGCGCCAGCAAGCCCCCGGACAGGCTGAACACCGGGGAGCTGTTTTTT

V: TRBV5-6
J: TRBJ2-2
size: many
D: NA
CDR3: CASSQVGRDTGELFF
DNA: TGTGCCAGCAGCCAAGTGGGCAGGGACACCGGGGAGCTGTTTTTT

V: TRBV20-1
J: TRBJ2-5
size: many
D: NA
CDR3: CSARDPVTGRETQYF
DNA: TGCAGTGCTAGAGATCCCGTGACAGGCCGAGAGACCCAGTACTTC